The rows below give T cell receptor beta chains drawn from one sample of a study of blood T cell repertoires in COVID-19. Libraries were prepared by immunoSEQ multiplex PCR; TCRdb keeps only in-frame clonotypes and omits some of them. The sample records around 30,000 clones, roughly two thirds being singletons. Specimen: peripheral blood. All receptors come from a human donor in a cohort sampled during active COVID-19. The CDR3 runs from the conserved cysteine through the conserved F or W. The D gene is left open where the match is weak. Expanded clones get a size class; other rows say once, few or many, or leave the size out.

TRBV28	TRBJ1-3	-	-	TGTGCCAGCAGTTTATCGGGGGTACTCTCTGGAAACACCATATATTTT	CASSLSGVLSGNTIYF
TRBV4-2	TRBJ1-3	TRBD1	-	TGTGCCAGCAGCCAGGTTCCGGACAGGACCTTCTCTGGAAACACCATATATTTT	CASSQVPDRTFSGNTIYF
TRBV7-9	TRBJ2-2	TRBD1	few	TGTGCCAGCAGCTTAAGGGGACAGGGGAACACCGGGGAGCTGTTTTTT	CASSLRGQGNTGELFF
TRBV4-1	TRBJ1-2	-	-	TGCGCCAGCAGCCAAGATTCCGGGGGAAAGAATGGCTACACCTTC	CASSQDSGGKNGYTF
TRBV6-5	TRBJ2-2	-	-	TGTGCCAGCAGGGACATAGGGAACACCGGGGAGCTGTTTTTT	CASRDIGNTGELFF
TRBV7-9	TRBJ1-4	-	few	TGTGCCAGCAGGCCACAGGGTTCTAATGAAAAACTGTTTTTT	CASRPQGSNEKLFF
TRBV2	TRBJ2-1	-	few	TGTGCCAGCAGCGGGGGGCTTAATGAGCAGTTCTTC	CASSGGLNEQFF
TRBV9	TRBJ1-2	-	few	TGTGCCAGCAGCGTAGCTGACAGCTATGGCTACACCTTC	CASSVADSYGYTF
TRBV6-6	TRBJ2-7	TRBD2	-	TGTGCCAGCAGTCCGGCCGGGACTAGCGTTAACGAGCAGTACTTC	CASSPAGTSVNEQYF
TRBV30	TRBJ2-1	TRBD2	-	TGTGCCTGGAGTGCCTATAGCGGGGGGGCTTGGAATGAGCAGTTCTTC	CAWSAYSGGAWNEQFF
TRBV7-9	TRBJ1-1	-	-	TGTGCCAGCAGCCACATCACAGTGAACACTGAAGCTTTCTTT	CASSHITVNTEAFF
TRBV6-6	TRBJ2-7	-	few	TGTGCCAGCAGTGGGGGGAGGACGGTCTCCTACGAGCAGTACTTC	CASSGGRTVSYEQYF
TRBV5-4	TRBJ2-2	TRBD2	many	TGTGCCAGCAGCCGATTCCAGGGAGCGGGAGGTGCCGGGGAGCTGTTTTTT	CASSRFQGAGGAGELFF
TRBV19	TRBJ1-3	-	-	TGTGCCAGCGGGAGGGATGCTGGAAACACCATATATTTT	CASGRDAGNTIYF
TRBV19	TRBJ2-5	-	-	TGTGCCAGTAGTCCACGGCAGGGAAGCGTGGAGACCCAGTACTTC	CASSPRQGSVETQYF
TRBV5-1	TRBJ2-3	TRBD2	-	TGCGCCAGCAGCTTGAATAGCGGGAGCACAGATACGCAGTATTTT	CASSLNSGSTDTQYF
TRBV2	TRBJ2-7	-	-	TGTGCCAGCAGGGCACAGGGCGCCGAGCAGTACTTC	CASRAQGAEQYF
TRBV11-2	TRBJ1-4	TRBD1	-	TGTGCCAGCAGCTTGGGACAGGCAAACAAACTGTTTTTT	CASSLGQANKLFF
TRBV7-9	TRBJ2-4	-	-	TGTGCCAGCAGCCATGGGGCGCTCCCCTTCTCTCTGTCCAAAAACATTCAGTACTTC	CASSHGALPFSLSKNIQYF
TRBV27	TRBJ2-7	-	-	TGTGCCAGCAGTTTAACTCATTCCTACGAGCAGTACTTC	CASSLTHSYEQYF
TRBV2	TRBJ2-7	TRBD1	few	TGTGCCAGCAGCACACAACAACCGGGACAGGGGGCCAACGAGCAGTACTTC	CASSTQQPGQGANEQYF
TRBV4-1	TRBJ1-4	-	-	TGCGCCAGCAGGTCACAGGGAAGAACTAATGAAAAACTGTTTTTT	CASRSQGRTNEKLFF
TRBV2	TRBJ1-4	-	-	TGTGCCAGCAGTGATAGTGGCGGACTTTTGAATGAAAAACTGTTTTTT	CASSDSGGLLNEKLFF
TRBV5-1	TRBJ2-5	TRBD1	-	TGCGCCAGCAGCCCGGGACAGCAAGAGACCCAGTACTTC	CASSPGQQETQYF
TRBV18	TRBJ2-2	-	few	TGTGCCAGCTCACGACCGGCGGCCACAACGAACACCGGGGAGCTGTTTTTT	CASSRPAATTNTGELFF
TRBV5-1	TRBJ2-3	-	-	TGCGCCAGCAGCTTGGTGTCAGGGCACATAGCAGATACGCAGTATTTT	CASSLVSGHIADTQYF
TRBV18	TRBJ2-3	-	-	TGTGCCAGCTCGCCATCGGGGGGCACAGATACGCAGTATTTT	CASSPSGGTDTQYF
TRBV28	TRBJ2-3	-	-	TGTGCCAGCAGTTTGGGAGGTCCTAGCACAGATACGCAGTATTTT	CASSLGGPSTDTQYF
TRBV30	TRBJ1-1	-	-	TGTGCCTGGAGTGTTACAGTGAACACTGAAGCTTTCTTT	CAWSVTVNTEAFF
TRBV5-1	TRBJ1-2	-	-	TGCGCCAGCAGTCCAGGGGACGGCTACACCTTC	CASSPGDGYTF
TRBV10-2	TRBJ1-2	-	-	TGCGCCAGCAGTGTATCACAGGGAAAGGATGGCTACACCTTC	CASSVSQGKDGYTF
TRBV5-6	TRBJ1-5	-	-	TGTGCCAGCAGCTTGGCTGGAGATCAGCCCCAGCATTTT	CASSLAGDQPQHF
TRBV5-8	TRBJ2-2	TRBD1	once	TGTGCCAGCAGCCTAACCGGGACAGTAATCACCGGGGAGCTGTTTTTT	CASSLTGTVITGELFF
TRBV7-2	TRBJ2-5	TRBD2	few	TGTGCCAGCAGTTTAACCCCCAGCGGGAGGCGGGAGACCCAGTACTTC	CASSLTPSGRRETQYF
TRBV5-1	TRBJ1-3	TRBD1	-	TGCGCCAGCAGCTCGGGACAGGGGTTTGGAAACACCATATATTTT	CASSSGQGFGNTIYF
TRBV7-2	TRBJ2-7	TRBD1	-	TGTGCCAGCAGCTTTCCGGGACAGGCCTACGAGCAGTACTTC	CASSFPGQAYEQYF
TRBV7-2	TRBJ1-1	-	-	TGTGCCAGCAGCTTTCAGGGGACACTGGGAGCTTTCTTT	CASSFQGTLGAFF
TRBV6-5	TRBJ1-6	TRBD1	-	TGTGCCAGTGGACAGGGTGCTAATTCACCCCTCCACTTT	CASGQGANSPLHF
TRBV5-8	TRBJ1-5	-	-	TGTGCCAGCAGCTTGGCCGCGTTACAGAGCAATCAGCCCCAGCATTTT	CASSLAALQSNQPQHF
TRBV28	TRBJ2-1	-	-	TGTGCCAGCAGCCTACGTAATGAGCAGTTCTTC	CASSLRNEQFF
TRBV21-1	TRBJ2-7	-	-	TGTGCCAGCAGCAAACGAAGGGACAGGTCGCACGAGCAGTACTTC	CASSKRRDRSHEQYF
TRBV7-9	TRBJ2-5	TRBD2	many	TGTGCCAGCAGACTGGGACTAGCGGGAGCCCAAGAGACCCAGTACTTC	CASRLGLAGAQETQYF
TRBV5-1	TRBJ1-1	TRBD1	-	TGCGCCAGCAGCTCCCTCGGGACAGCGAGGGACACTGAAGCTTTCTTT	CASSSLGTARDTEAFF
TRBV11-3	TRBJ2-5	-	-	TGTGCCAGCAGCTTAGGCGGGACAGCGATACAAGAGACCCAGTACTTC	CASSLGGTAIQETQYF
TRBV7-2	TRBJ1-3	-	-	TGTGCCAGCAGTTACAGAAGCTCTGGAAACACCATATATTTT	CASSYRSSGNTIYF
TRBV28	TRBJ1-3	TRBD1	-	TGTGCCAGCAGCCTCAAACGGGGCAGGGGGGCCGGAAACACCATATATTTT	CASSLKRGRGAGNTIYF
TRBV6-2/TRBV6-3	TRBJ1-5	-	-	TGTGCCAGCAGTACCTCGGGATCCGGGCCAAATCAGCCCCAGCATTTT	CASSTSGSGPNQPQHF
TRBV4-3	TRBJ2-3	TRBD2	-	TGCGCCAGCAGCCCTCCGGGCAGGGAGGGAACAGATACGCAGTATTTT	CASSPPGREGTDTQYF
TRBV19	TRBJ1-6	TRBD1	-	TGTGCCAGTAGTATGGGACAGCCCGTGAATTCACCCCTCCACTTT	CASSMGQPVNSPLHF
TRBV27	TRBJ1-5	-	-	TGTGCCAGCAGTTTAAGCGCGCAGGGTACCCAGCCCCAGCATTTT	CASSLSAQGTQPQHF